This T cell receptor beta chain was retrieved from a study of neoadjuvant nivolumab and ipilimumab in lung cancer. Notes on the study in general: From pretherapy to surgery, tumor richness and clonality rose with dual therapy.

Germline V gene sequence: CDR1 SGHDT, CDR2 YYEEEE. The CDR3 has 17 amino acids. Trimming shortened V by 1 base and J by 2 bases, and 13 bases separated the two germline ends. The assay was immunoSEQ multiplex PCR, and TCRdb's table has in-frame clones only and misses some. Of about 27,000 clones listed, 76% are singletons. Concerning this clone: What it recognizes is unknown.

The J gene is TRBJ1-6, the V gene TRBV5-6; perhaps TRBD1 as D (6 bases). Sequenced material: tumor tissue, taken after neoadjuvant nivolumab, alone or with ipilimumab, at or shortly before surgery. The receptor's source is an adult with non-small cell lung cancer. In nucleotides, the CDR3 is TGTGCCAGCAGCTTGAACAGGGTCCGCGCCTATAATTCACCCCTCCACTTT. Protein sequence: CASSLNRVRAYNSPLHF.